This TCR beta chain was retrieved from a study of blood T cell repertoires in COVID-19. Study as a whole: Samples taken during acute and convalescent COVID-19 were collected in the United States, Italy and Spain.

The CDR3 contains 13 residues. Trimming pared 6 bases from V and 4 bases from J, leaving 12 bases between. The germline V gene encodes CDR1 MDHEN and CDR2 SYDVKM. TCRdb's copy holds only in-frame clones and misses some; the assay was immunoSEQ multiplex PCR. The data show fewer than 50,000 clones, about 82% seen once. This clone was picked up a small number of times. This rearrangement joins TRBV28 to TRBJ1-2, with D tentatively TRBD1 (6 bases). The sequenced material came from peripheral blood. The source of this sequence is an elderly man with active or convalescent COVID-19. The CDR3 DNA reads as TGTGCCAGCAGGCCGACAGGCTCCTATGGCTACACCTTC. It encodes CASRPTGSYGYTF.